These 17 T cell receptor beta chains were all obtained from the same sample, sequenced in a study of blood T cells in healthy people across ages. A second about 6 to 11 cycle PCR used barcoded and J-beta primers. TCRdb re-derived calls from the 5' RACE reads in MiXCR, one entry per CDR3 protein. The sample holds around 870,000 distinct CDR3 sequences, around 28% seen once. Sequencing was carried out using blood. The receptors here all came from a woman older than 75 in good health.

The V and J genes are TRBV27 and TRBJ1-5; TRBD1 might be the D (6 bases). The CDR3 sequence is 15 residues long. The V gene's germline CDR1 is MNHEY and CDR2 SMNVEV (reference sequence). V lost 5 bases and J lost 2, with 13 bases in between. This CDR3 is CASSSVEGGNQPQHF. CDR3 sequence (DNA): TGTGCCAGCAGTAGTGTAGAGGGGGGCAATCAGCCCCAGCATTTT.

This clonotype was recorded many times. The rearrangement uses TRBV7-2 and TRBJ2-3; maybe TRBD2 (7 bases). The CDR3 length is 15 residues. Germline V CDR1 and CDR2: SGHTA, FQGNSA. Trimming left V 1 base short and J 6 bases short, with 14 bases between. CDR3 DNA sequence: TGTGCCAGCAGCTTAGGAGGGGGGGCAAGGGATACGCAGTATTTT. It specifies CASSLGGGARDTQYF. Full variable domain (remainder filled in from reference TRBV7-2 and TRBJ2-3): GAGVSQSPSNKVTEKGKDVELRCDPISGHTALYWYRQSLGQGLEFLIYFQGNSAPDKSGLPSDRFSAERTGGSVSTLTIQRTQQEDSAVYLCASSLGGGARDTQYFGPGTRLTVL.

Only a few counts were recorded for this clonotype. The chain links TRBV10-3 to TRBJ2-7; D is ambiguous. Looked up from germline, CDR1 is ENHRY and CDR2 is SYGVKD. Trimming shortened V by 1 base and J by 6 bases, and 7 bases separated the two germline ends. The CDR3 has 12 residues. The CDR3: CAISELVSEQYF. CDR3 nucleotides: TGTGCCATCAGTGAGTTGGTGTCCGAGCAGTACTTC.

Notes on this clonotype: This may be a read error: a much more frequent sequence differs by one nucleotide. V gene TRBV20-1 combines with J gene TRBJ2-5; D may be TRBD1 (5 bases). Trimming cost V 4 bases and J 13 bases, with 28 bases left between them. The CDR3 is 15 amino acids. Germline CDR1 DFQATT, CDR2 SNEGSKA (reference sequence). DNA of the CDR3: TGCAGTGCTATAAATAGGGGCGCGAAAACCTACGAGCGGTACTTC. It specifies CSAINRGAKTYERYF.

On this clonotype itself: A read error may be the cause here, since a much bigger clone is one base away. V and J are TRBV24-1 and TRBJ2-1; TRBD1 agrees at 8 bases. There are 13 residues in the CDR3. CDR1 and CDR2 (germline): KGHDR, SFDVKD. This CDR3 is CVTSPTGGNEQFF. For the CDR3, the DNA is TGTGTCACCAGTCCAACAGGGGGAAATGAGCAGTTCTTC.

With regard to this clonotype: A read error may be the cause here, since a much bigger clone is one base away. The chain carries TRBV20-1 and TRBJ1-4; 8 nucleotides line up with TRBD1. V lost 5 bases to trimming and J lost 6 bases; unmatched junction nucleotides: 8. The germline CDR1 and CDR2 sequences are DFQATT and SNEGSKA (reference sequence). The CDR3 is made up of 14 amino acids. CDR3 sequence: CSAVHTGGDEKLFF. The CDR3 nucleotides read TGCAGTGCTGTACATACAGGGGGGGATGAAAAACTGTTTTTT.

The V call is TRBV24-1, the J call TRBJ2-7; tentatively, D is TRBD1 (6 bases). The V end was cut by 4 bases, the J end by 10 bases, with 13 bases between. In germline, CDR1 is KGHDR, CDR2 SFDVKD. CDR3 length: 12 residues. The CDR3 DNA is TGTGCCACCAGTGACCCACAGGGTAACCAGTACTTC. Translation gives CATSDPQGNQYF.

The J gene is TRBJ2-3, the V gene TRBV20-1; TRBD2 matches 10 bases. Germline-derived CDR1 and CDR2 are DFQATT and SNEGSKA (reference sequence). The CDR3 has 19 residues. J lost 4 bases, V lost 0 bases, and 16 bases had no gene match. CDR3 sequence: CSARDRSAGGPGNADTQYF. For the CDR3, the DNA is TGCAGTGCTAGAGATCGCTCAGCGGGGGGGCCGGGGAACGCAGATACGCAGTATTTT.

The chain is built from TRBV24-1 and TRBJ2-3, with D possibly TRBD2 on 6 matching bases. Trimming removed 5 bases at V and 4 bases at J, with 9 bases between. The CDR3 contains 13 residues. CDR1 and CDR2 (germline): KGHDR, SFDVKD. This CDR3 is CATSGTGADTQYF. Written as DNA, the CDR3 is TGTGCCACCAGTGGGACGGGGGCAGATACGCAGTATTTT.

The J gene is TRBJ2-2, the V gene TRBV11-2; possibly TRBD1 for D (5 bases). V was clipped by 5 bases and J by 1 base, with 11 bases between them. CDR3 size: 15 residues. Germline CDR1 reads SGHAT; CDR2 reads FQNNGV. CDR3 DNA sequence: TGTGCCAGCAGCCCCAGGGCCTTGAACACCGGGGAGCTGTTTTTT. It yields the protein CASSPRALNTGELFF.

This clonotype was observed a handful of times. This rearrangement joins TRBV28 to TRBJ2-4; TRBD1 aligns across 9 bases. The J call may not be correct, given that the DNA end is closer to TRBJ2-7. CDR3 length: 15 residues. Germline V gene data show CDR1 as MDHEN and CDR2 as SYDVKM. The CDR3 coding sequence is TGTGCCAGCAGCCTTACTACAGGGGGCCGTAACGAGCAGTACTTC. This translates into CASSLTTGGRNEQYF.

The chain recombines TRBV6-1 with TRBJ1-2, with D maybe TRBD1 (6 bases). The germline V and J ends were trimmed by 3 bases and 8 bases, with 13 bases remaining between them. Germline-derived CDR1 and CDR2 are MNHNS and SASEGT. The CDR3 is made up of 13 amino acids. This chain's CDR3 is CASSEGHRAGYTF. In DNA, the CDR3 is TGTGCCAGCAGTGAGGGGCACAGGGCCGGCTACACCTTC.

This clonotype has more than one count but fewer than ten. The chain carries TRBV10-3 and TRBJ1-4, with TRBD1 identical over 8 bases. Trimming at V came to 6 bases and at J to 6 bases, leaving 6 bases not matched to a gene. Germline CDR1 and CDR2: ENHRY and SYGVKD. The CDR3 has 14 residues. The CDR3 here is CAIRRTGLDEKLFF. DNA of the CDR3: TGTGCCATCAGACGGACAGGGTTGGATGAAAAACTGTTTTTT.

With regard to this clonotype: This may arise from a read error, as a much more abundant clone is one base away. This chain joins TRBV20-1 and TRBJ2-7; D is perhaps TRBD1 (6 bases). With 0 bases removed from V and 7 bases from J, the gap between germline ends came to 10 bases. The CDR3 has 12 amino acids. The germline V gene encodes CDR1 DFQATT and CDR2 SNEGSKA (reference sequence). The DNA for the CDR3 is TGCAGTGCTAGAGAGGACAGACAGGAGCAGTACTTC. This gives the protein CSAREDRQEQYF.

Worth noting for this clonotype: A much larger clone is a single base away; this may be a read error. The genes are TRBV7-9 and TRBJ2-1; possible D gene TRBD1, 5 bases. V was shortened by 7 bases and J by 10 bases, with 20 bases between the two germline ends. The CDR3 is 14 amino acids. CDR1 and CDR2 (germline): SEHNR, FQNEAQ (reference sequence). The CDR3 DNA sequence: TGTGCCAGCACCCAAGGCGGACACTTCTACGAGCAGTTCTTC. Translated, it gives CASTQGGHFYEQFF.

There are many counts of this clonotype. This CDR3 is CASSSGNYNEQFF. CDR3 sequence (DNA): TGTGCCAGCAGTTCCGGGAACTACAATGAGCAGTTCTTC. The gene calls are TRBV27 and TRBJ2-1; a possible D gene is TRBD2 (5 bases). The V gene's germline CDR1 is MNHEY and CDR2 SMNVEV (reference sequence). V was clipped by 4 bases and J by 3 bases, with 7 bases between them. The CDR3 spans 13 residues.

This clonotype has ten or more counts. The rearrangement links TRBV29-1 to TRBJ2-5, with 7 bases aligning to TRBD2. Germline CDR1 reads SQVTM; CDR2 reads ANQGSEA. The CDR3 runs 13 residues. Germline trimming cut 4 bases from V and 2 bases from J; bases unmatched to any gene: 4. This CDR3 reads CSVGGGGQETQYF. The CDR3 bases are TGCAGCGTTGGCGGGGGAGGGCAAGAGACCCAGTACTTC.